This T cell receptor (beta chain) emerged from a study of neurological immune-mediated disorders. This clonotype was detected many times. V dropped 5 bases and J dropped 8 bases, with 12 bases sitting between them. The CDR3 runs to 12 residues. CDR1 SQVTM and CDR2 ANQGSEA come from the germline V gene. The authors produced cDNA by 5'RACE using 10-nucleotide random UMIs. TCRdb reprocessed the 5' RACE reads via MiXCR and lists one record per CDR3 protein. The table records about 57,000 distinct CDR3 sequences, approximately 11% of them present only once. The J gene is TRBJ1-4, the V gene TRBV29-1; D is perhaps TRBD1 (5 bases). The TCR was taken from a woman aged 55-69 years with HTLV-1-associated myelopathy (HAM/TSP). Material: PBMCs. In DNA, the CDR3 is TGCAGCGTTTCGACAAGGGGCGAAAAACTGTTTTTT. This gives the protein CSVSTRGEKLFF.